The rows below give T cell receptor beta chains drawn from one sample of a study of T-cell memory formation after mild COVID-19. Using its own MiXCR run on the 5' RACE reads, TCRdb lists one record per CDR3 protein. Here the sample spans 550,000 to 700,000 distinct CDR3 sequences, 15% to 20% being singletons. The sequencing input was PBMCs or a T cell subset sorted from them (not recorded which). These receptors were collected from an adult woman who had mild COVID-19 (a few samples of this study predate the infection). Cell type and time point are not known. CDR3s include the opening cysteine and the closing phenylalanine or tryptophan. D genes are given only for firm matches. Clone size, where shown, is once, few, many, or a class for clones that have expanded.

J gene	D gene	clone size	V gene	CDR3 DNA	CDR3 protein
TRBJ2-1	TRBD2	.	TRBV15	TGTGCCACCAGCAGAGATACGGGTGGGGCGGGAGATCACAATGAGCAGTTCTTC	CATSRDTGGAGDHNEQFF
TRBJ2-5	TRBD1	few	TRBV5-1	TGCGCCAGCAGCTACCGGACAGGACAAGAGACCCAGTACTTC	CASSYRTGQETQYF
TRBJ1-5	.	few	TRBV12-3/TRBV12-4	TGTGCCAGCAGTTTAGTGCTGGGAGGACAGCCCCAGCATTTT	CASSLVLGGQPQHF
TRBJ2-7	TRBD2	few	TRBV7-2	TGTGCCAGCAGCGGAGGACTAGCGGGAGCCTACGAGCAGTACTTC	CASSGGLAGAYEQYF
TRBJ2-5	TRBD1	many	TRBV6-5	TGTGCCAGCAGTTACGAAGCGGTTGGGACAGGGGAATCGCAAGAGACCCAGTACTTC	CASSYEAVGTGESQETQYF
TRBJ2-2	TRBD2	.	TRBV5-5	TGTGCCAGCAGCTTGGGGGTTACGGGAGGGCCCTTCGGGGAGCTGTTTTTT	CASSLGVTGGPFGELFF
TRBJ2-1	TRBD2	.	TRBV30	TGTGCCTGGAGGGGGAGACTAGCGGTGTACAATGAGCAGTTCTTC	CAWRGRLAVYNEQFF
TRBJ1-2	.	few	TRBV18	TGTGCCAGCTCGGCCTTACAGGCGGGTTATGGCTACACCTTC	CASSALQAGYGYTF
TRBJ2-1	TRBD2	.	TRBV18	TGTGCCAGCTCACCACGGCAGGGACTATTCAATGAGCAGTTCTTC	CASSPRQGLFNEQFF
TRBJ1-1	.	.	TRBV7-9	TGTGCCAGCAGCCATATGTTGGGGAACACTGAAGCTTTCTTT	CASSHMLGNTEAFF
TRBJ2-1	.	.	TRBV3-1	TGTGCCAGCAGCCAAGATGACTTCTGGTCGGGGCGGTACAATGAGCAGTTCTTC	CASSQDDFWSGRYNEQFF
TRBJ1-1	.	.	TRBV4-1	TGCGCCAGCAGCCAAGATGGCCGGTCTGGTTGGGCTGAAGCTTTCTTT	CASSQDGRSGWAEAFF
TRBJ1-6	.	.	TRBV21-1	TGTGCCAGCAGCCAACCCGGGGGGGAGGGAATTGGTAATTCACCCCTCCACTTT	CASSQPGGEGIGNSPLHF
TRBJ1-1	.	.	TRBV5-4	TGTGCCAGCAGCCCAGACGGGGGGGGGGACACTGAAGCTTTCTTT	CASSPDGGGDTEAFF
TRBJ1-1	TRBD1	.	TRBV18	TGTGCCAGCGCCAGCCAGGGGGCAAGGAGAACTGAAGCTTTCTTT	CASASQGARRTEAFF
TRBJ2-2	TRBD2	few	TRBV3-1	TGTGCCAGCAGCCAAGACGTAGTAGCGGGACATACGAACACCGGGGAGCTGTTTTTT	CASSQDVVAGHTNTGELFF
TRBJ1-4	TRBD1	few	TRBV6-6	TGTGCCAGCAGCCTAGACCGGGACAGGGGAAATGAAAAACTGTTTTTT	CASSLDRDRGNEKLFF
TRBJ1-1	.	few	TRBV15	TGTGCCACCAGCAGAGCTGCGTCGGGGGCTGAAGCTTTCTTT	CATSRAASGAEAFF
TRBJ2-3	TRBD2	.	TRBV9	TGTGCCAGCAGCGATGGAGGACTAGCGGGCATCACAGATACGCAGTATTTT	CASSDGGLAGITDTQYF
TRBJ2-7	.	many	TRBV5-1	TGCGCCAGCAGCTCCGGGACCACCTCCTACGAGCAGTACTTC	CASSSGTTSYEQYF
TRBJ1-5	.	few	TRBV4-3	TGCGCCAGCAGCCAAGATTGGGTTTTGGGCAATCAGCCCCAGCATTTT	CASSQDWVLGNQPQHF
TRBJ2-7	TRBD1	few	TRBV6-5	TGTGCCAGCACCCAAGGGGGCTACCCCAACGAGCAGTACTTC	CASTQGGYPNEQYF
TRBJ2-7	.	few	TRBV12-3/TRBV12-4	TGTGCCAGCAGTTTAGCACGACAGACACTCTACGAGCAGTACTTC	CASSLARQTLYEQYF
TRBJ2-1	.	few	TRBV6-5	TGTGCCAGCAGTTACTCGAAGAGGGGTCCCTACAATGAGCAGTTCTTC	CASSYSKRGPYNEQFF
TRBJ2-3	.	few	TRBV28	TGTGCCAGCAGCCGGTCCGGGGCGACAGATACGCAGTATTTT	CASSRSGATDTQYF
TRBJ2-3	TRBD2	.	TRBV7-2	TGTGCCGGCAGCTTAGCGGGGCTAGCGGCTAGCACAGATACGCAGTATTTT	CAGSLAGLAASTDTQYF
TRBJ1-6	.	.	TRBV18	TGTGCCAGCTCCCCCGCAGGGAAGGGTTCACCCCTCCACTTT	CASSPAGKGSPLHF
TRBJ1-2	TRBD1	.	TRBV5-5	TGTGCCAGCAGCCGAACCTATGGGACAGGGGTCGATGGCTACACCTTC	CASSRTYGTGVDGYTF
TRBJ2-1	TRBD2	.	TRBV7-6	TGTGCTACCCGTACACTAGCGGGGAACAATGAGCAGTTCTTC	CATRTLAGNNEQFF
TRBJ2-1	.	few	TRBV4-2	TGTGCCAGCAGCCAAGAACGGAGGGCGGGACGGTGGATTGGGAAAGGGGAGTTCTTC	CASSQERRAGRWIGKGEFF
TRBJ1-2	.	.	TRBV12-3/TRBV12-4	TGTGCCAGCAGTTTCGCGGGCTATGGCTACACCTTC	CASSFAGYGYTF
TRBJ1-5	TRBD1	many	TRBV19	TGTGCCAGTAAGAGGTCCGGGACAGGGAGAAGCAATCAGCCCCAGCATTTT	CASKRSGTGRSNQPQHF
TRBJ2-5	.	.	TRBV2	TGTGCCAGCAGGGCAAGTGTGACCCAGTACTTC	CASRASVTQYF
TRBJ2-2	.	.	TRBV12-3/TRBV12-4	TGTGCCAGCAGCTTACAGAACCCGAACACCGGGGAGCTGTTTTTT	CASSLQNPNTGELFF
TRBJ2-3	TRBD2	.	TRBV4-2	TGTGCCAGCAGCCAGGGGGGGGGTACGAGTTGGGCGGATACGCAGTATTTT	CASSQGGGTSWADTQYF
TRBJ1-1	.	few	TRBV12-3/TRBV12-4	TGTGCCAGCAGTTTCCTCACAGGGAACGCTGAAGCTTTCTTT	CASSFLTGNAEAFF
TRBJ2-1	.	.	TRBV29-1	TGCAGCGTTTCATACACTAATCCCAATGAGCAGTTCTTC	CSVSYTNPNEQFF
TRBJ2-3	.	few	TRBV7-9	TGTGCCAGCAGCTTCGACCTTTTGATCACAGATACGCAGTATTTT	CASSFDLLITDTQYF
TRBJ2-3	.	.	TRBV7-9	TGTGCCAGCAGCTCTACCAGAGGGGCGGCTAGCACAGATACGCAGTATTTT	CASSSTRGAASTDTQYF
TRBJ2-1	TRBD2	.	TRBV12-3/TRBV12-4	TGTGCCAGCAGCACAGCGGGGACTAGCGGGAACTACAATGAGCAGTTCTTC	CASSTAGTSGNYNEQFF
TRBJ1-3	.	.	TRBV7-9	TGTGCCAGCAGCTTAGCAGGGGACAAGGGTTCAAGCACCATATATTTT	CASSLAGDKGSSTIYF
TRBJ2-1	TRBD2	.	TRBV30	TGTGCCTGGAAAAGGCTAGCGGGAGGATATGAGCAGTTCTTC	CAWKRLAGGYEQFF
TRBJ2-3	TRBD2	many	TRBV7-2	TGTGCCAGCAGCTTAGAGGGACTAGCGGGAGGGCCGGAGGATACGCAGTATTTT	CASSLEGLAGGPEDTQYF
TRBJ2-7	TRBD2	few	TRBV5-1	TGCGCCAGCAGCTTGGTAGCCGAAGCGGGGGGGCCCTACGAGCAGTACTTC	CASSLVAEAGGPYEQYF
TRBJ2-3	.	many	TRBV29-1	TGCAGCGTTGATTTGAGACAGAGCACAGATACGCAGTATTTT	CSVDLRQSTDTQYF
TRBJ2-7	TRBD1	few	TRBV5-4	TGTGCCAGCAGCACGGGACAGAACTACGAGCAGTACTTC	CASSTGQNYEQYF
TRBJ2-2	TRBD2	.	TRBV7-2	TGTGCCAGCAGCTTATGGACCGGACTAGCGGGAGTTAGGCGCGGGGAGCTGTTTTTT	CASSLWTGLAGVRRGELFF
TRBJ1-2	TRBD1	.	TRBV6-6	TGTGCCAGCAGCTCGCAGGGGGCGGCTGGCTACACCTTC	CASSSQGAAGYTF
TRBJ1-4	.	.	TRBV4-3	TGCGCCAGCAGCCAATCCCGGGAACAGGGTTCGGGACGCGAAAAACTGTTTTTT	CASSQSREQGSGREKLFF
TRBJ1-1	TRBD1	.	TRBV30	TGTGCCTGCTCGGGACAGGGGTTCCCTGAAGCTTTCTTT	CACSGQGFPEAFF
TRBJ1-2	.	.	TRBV5-1	TGCGCCAGCAGCTTGGCCATCGGGTTAGACTATGGCTACACCTTC	CASSLAIGLDYGYTF
TRBJ1-1	.	many	TRBV15	TGTGCCACCAGCAGAGCCGACGGGACTGAAGCTTTCTTT	CATSRADGTEAFF
TRBJ1-4	.	few	TRBV7-9	TGTGCCAGCAGCTTAGCGACGGATAATGAAAAACTGTTTTTT	CASSLATDNEKLFF
TRBJ2-3	.	few	TRBV7-9	TGTGCCAGCAGCGCCTCATTCCTAGTAACAGATACGCAGTATTTT	CASSASFLVTDTQYF
TRBJ2-5	.	few	TRBV10-3	TGTGCCATCAGTGATGAGTGGGAAGAGACCCAGTACTTC	CAISDEWEETQYF
TRBJ2-6	.	.	TRBV4-1	TGCGCCAGCAGCCAAGTAAGCCCCGAAGTCCTGACTTTC	CASSQVSPEVLTF
TRBJ2-3	.	few	TRBV6-5	TGTGCCAGCAGTTATTTCGGAGGAGATACGCAGTATTTT	CASSYFGGDTQYF
TRBJ2-3	TRBD2	few	TRBV24-1	TGTGCCACCAGTGATTCGTCGGCCGCGGGAGAAGAAGATACGCAGTATTTT	CATSDSSAAGEEDTQYF